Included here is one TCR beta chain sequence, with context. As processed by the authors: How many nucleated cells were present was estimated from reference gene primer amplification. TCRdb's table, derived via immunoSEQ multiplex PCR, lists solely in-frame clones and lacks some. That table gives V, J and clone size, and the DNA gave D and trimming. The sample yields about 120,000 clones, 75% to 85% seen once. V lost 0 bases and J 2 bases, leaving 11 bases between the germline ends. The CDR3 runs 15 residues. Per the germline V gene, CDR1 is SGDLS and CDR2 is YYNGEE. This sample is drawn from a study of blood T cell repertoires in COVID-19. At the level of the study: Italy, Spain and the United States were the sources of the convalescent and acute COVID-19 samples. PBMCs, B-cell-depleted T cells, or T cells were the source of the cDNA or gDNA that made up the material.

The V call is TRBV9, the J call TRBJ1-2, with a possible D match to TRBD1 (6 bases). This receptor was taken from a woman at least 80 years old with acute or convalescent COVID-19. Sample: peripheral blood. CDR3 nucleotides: TGTGCCAGCAGCGTAGATCAGGGGCGGAACTATGGCTACACCTTC. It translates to CASSVDQGRNYGYTF. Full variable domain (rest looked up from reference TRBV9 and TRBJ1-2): DSGVTQTPKHLITATGQRVTLRCSPRSGDLSVYWYQQSLDQGLQFLIQYYNGEERAKGNILERFSAQQFPDLHSELNLSSLELGDSALYFCASSVDQGRNYGYTFGSGTRLTVV.